The rows below give T cell receptor beta chains drawn from one sample of a study of T-cell memory formation after mild COVID-19. TCRdb reprocessed the 5' RACE reads with MiXCR, giving one entry per CDR3 protein. The data contain roughly 620,000 distinct CDR3 sequences, under 20% of them singletons. The material sequenced was PBMCs or a T cell subset sorted from them (not recorded which). The receptors here all came from an adult woman who had mild COVID-19 (a few samples of this study predate the infection). Cell type and time point are not known. CDR3s include the opening cysteine and the closing phenylalanine or tryptophan. D genes are given only for firm matches. Part of the rows lack a size; the others show once, few, many or a class for expanded clones.

size	V	D	J	CDR3	DNA
NA	TRBV27	TRBD1	TRBJ1-2	CASSPGTGGGDGYTF	TGTGCCAGCAGTCCGGGGACAGGGGGCGGTGATGGCTACACCTTC
few	TRBV11-3	NA	TRBJ2-3	CASSLTGATDTQYF	TGTGCCAGCAGCTTGACGGGAGCCACAGATACGCAGTATTTT
many	TRBV18	TRBD1	TRBJ2-1	CASSPRQGSSYNEQFF	TGTGCCAGCTCACCCAGACAGGGCAGCTCCTACAATGAGCAGTTCTTC
NA	TRBV15	NA	TRBJ1-1	CATSTVYVQGSPEAFF	TGTGCCACCAGCACCGTATACGTGCAGGGGAGTCCTGAAGCTTTCTTT
NA	TRBV24-1	NA	TRBJ2-3	CATSLERWDTQYF	TGTGCCACCAGTTTGGAGCGTTGGGATACGCAGTATTTT
few	TRBV5-6	NA	TRBJ1-1	CASSFWDWNTEAFF	TGTGCCAGCAGCTTCTGGGACTGGAACACTGAAGCTTTCTTT
few	TRBV11-3	NA	TRBJ2-1	CASSGSGRGVQFF	TGTGCCAGCAGTGGAAGCGGTCGAGGCGTGCAGTTCTTC
NA	TRBV20-1	NA	TRBJ2-7	CSARKQGLLAYEQYF	TGCAGTGCTCGAAAACAGGGACTCCTCGCCTACGAGCAGTACTTC
NA	TRBV27	TRBD1	TRBJ2-7	CASSLSGQSYEQYF	TGTGCCAGCAGTTTATCGGGACAGTCATACGAGCAGTACTTC
NA	TRBV7-8	TRBD1	TRBJ1-2	CASSLGAGGGGYTF	TGTGCCAGCAGCTTAGGGGCAGGGGGCGGTGGCTACACCTTC
many	TRBV7-2	NA	TRBJ1-5	CASSLRDNSNQPQHF	TGTGCCAGCAGCTTAAGGGACAATAGCAATCAGCCCCAGCATTTT
NA	TRBV7-2	NA	TRBJ2-7	CASSLAGRGTSYEQYF	TGTGCCAGCAGCTTAGCGGGAAGGGGGACGTCCTACGAGCAGTACTTC
NA	TRBV29-1	NA	TRBJ2-7	CSVFRGDGVGGLPYEQYF	TGCAGCGTTTTCCGGGGCGACGGGGTGGGAGGTCTGCCCTACGAGCAGTACTTC
few	TRBV12-3/TRBV12-4	TRBD2	TRBJ2-7	CASSLGSWEGFYEQYF	TGTGCCAGCAGTTTAGGGTCCTGGGAGGGGTTCTACGAGCAGTACTTC
few	TRBV6-4	TRBD1	TRBJ2-3	CASSPSVWTGLTDTQYF	TGTGCCAGCAGTCCATCCGTCTGGACAGGGCTCACAGATACGCAGTATTTT
many	TRBV7-2	NA	TRBJ2-1	CASSRPGGNNEQFF	TGTGCCAGCAGCCGCCCGGGTGGAAACAATGAGCAGTTCTTC
few	TRBV5-6	NA	TRBJ1-1	CASSFRGLVITEAFF	TGTGCCAGCAGCTTCAGGGGATTGGTCATCACTGAAGCTTTCTTT